This entry lists 31 T cell receptor beta chains sequenced from one sample in a study of T cell responses to AZD1222 COVID-19 vaccine (dated by TCRdb to the early 2020s). The time point label for this specimen denotes: about 28 days (+/-7) after the second vaccine dose. Libraries came from the immunoSEQ multiplex PCR assay. TCRdb took this table from immuneACCESS and kept in-frame rearrangements with V and J called. Such tables lack part of the clones; where checked against another copy, unresolved V genes explain under half of the gap, and the rest is unexplained. The sample table records 95,000 to 100,000 clones; 88% of these occur just once. The ten largest account for 15% to 20% of the sample. The sequences come from peripheral blood, collected 28 days after the second AZD1222 dose. All receptors come from an adult who received the AZD1222 COVID-19 vaccine.

V usage is TRBV5-1 and J usage is TRBJ1-5, with 9 positions matching TRBD1. The germline gives CDR1 SGHRS, CDR2 YFSETQ. Trimming took 5 bases from V and 1 from J; bases not matched to a gene: 4. The CDR3 consists of 15 residues. CDR3 protein: CASRLGQGSNQPQHF. CDR3 in DNA: TGCGCCAGCAGACTCGGACAGGGGAGCAATCAGCCCCAGCATTTT.

CDR3 amino acids: CASSEGATGANQPQHF. The CDR3 DNA reads as TGTGCCAGCAGTGAGGGAGCGACAGGGGCTAATCAGCCCCAGCATTTT. The rearrangement joins TRBV2 to TRBJ1-5; 8 bases are shared with TRBD1. The CDR3 extends over 16 amino acids. Unmatched junction bases numbered 8, after V lost 3 bases and J lost 4 bases. The germline V gene encodes CDR1 SNHLY and CDR2 FYNNEI.

CDR3 nucleotides: TGTGCCAGCAGGCTAGCGGGGTACAATGAGCAGTTCTTC. It is translated as CASRLAGYNEQFF. The chain couples TRBV12-3 or TRBV12-4 to TRBJ2-1, with 9 nucleotides matching TRBD2. CDR3 size: 13 residues. Germline trimming cut 6 bases from V and 4 bases from J; bases unmatched to any gene: 1.

CDR3 region: CSVAPRGLAYNEQFF. Here the CDR3 DNA reads TGCAGCGTGGCCCCTCGGGGACTAGCGTACAATGAGCAGTTCTTC. V gene TRBV29-1 combines with J gene TRBJ2-1, with TRBD2 identical over 10 bases. In germline, CDR1 is SQVTM, CDR2 ANQGSEA. This CDR3 contains 15 residues. V lost 6 bases and J lost 4; bases outside the gene matches: 9.

In this sample, this clone turned up once. The CDR3 DNA reads TGTGCCAGCAGCCAAGATACGGTCCGAGGGGACATTCAGTACTTC. It codes for CASSQDTVRGDIQYF. V and J are TRBV3-1 (or the pseudogene TRBV3-2) and TRBJ2-4; D tentatively reads TRBD1 or TRBD2 (5 bases each). The CDR3 is 15 amino acids. V dropped 0 bases and J dropped 8 bases, with 14 bases sitting between them. Germline V lookup: CDR1 LGHDT, CDR2 YNNKEL (reference sequence).

The CDR3 bases are TGTGCCAGCAGTGACCTCACAGGGCCAAACTATGGCTACACCTTC. Translating gives CASSDLTGPNYGYTF. V gene TRBV6-1 combines with J gene TRBJ1-2; a possible D gene is TRBD1 (6 bases). The germline V gene has CDR1 MNHNS and CDR2 SASEGT. Trimming left V 3 bases short and J 2 bases short, with 13 bases between. This CDR3 comprises 15 residues.

This clone was recorded once. The J gene is TRBJ1-6, the V gene TRBV5-1; 7 bases are shared with TRBD1. After removal of 0 bases from V and 10 bases from J, the junction contained 7 bases not matched to a gene. There are 15 residues in the CDR3. Germline CDR1 reads SGHRS; CDR2 reads YFSETQ. The CDR3 loop is CASSLAAGGESPLHF. The CDR3 nucleotides read TGCGCCAGCAGCTTGGCGGCAGGGGGAGAATCACCCCTCCACTTT.

The chain uses TRBV30 and TRBJ2-1; 7 bases are shared with TRBD2. The CDR3 contains 15 residues. V was clipped by 1 base and J by 1 base; unmatched bases: 4. Germline values: CDR1 GTSNPN, CDR2 SVGIG (reference sequence). This chain's CDR3 is CAWSEERGSYNEQFF. CDR3 coding DNA: TGTGCCTGGAGTGAAGAGCGGGGATCCTACAATGAGCAGTTCTTC.

This clone has a single count. V gene TRBV15 combines with J gene TRBJ2-4; 8 bases match TRBD1. The CDR3 extends over 16 amino acids. Germline CDR1 LNHNV, CDR2 YYDKDF (reference sequence). The ends lost 5 bases at V and 2 bases at J; junction bases unmatched: 8. The DNA of the CDR3 is TGTGCCACCAGCCTTGACAGGGGCTATTCCAAAAACATTCAGTACTTC. Its protein is CATSLDRGYSKNIQYF.

V usage is TRBV15 and J usage is TRBJ1-5, with 11 positions matching TRBD1. The CDR3 totals 17 residues. CDR1 is LNHNV, CDR2 YYDKDF, per germline (reference sequence). V was pared by 1 base and J by 5 bases, with 7 bases of the junction left unmatched. CDR3 in amino acids: CATSRGGQGAIDQPQHF. CDR3 nucleotides: TGTGCCACCAGCAGAGGTGGACAGGGGGCTATCGATCAGCCCCAGCATTTT.

The V gene is TRBV29-1, the J gene TRBJ1-3, with 7 positions matching TRBD1. Germline trimming cut 7 bases from V and 4 bases from J; bases unmatched to any gene: 7. The CDR3 is 13 residues long. CDR1 is SQVTM, CDR2 ANQGSEA, per germline. The CDR3 coding sequence is TGCAGCGGGGGACAGACCGACGGAAACACCATATATTTT. Amino acids: CSGGQTDGNTIYF.

The chain carries TRBV11-2 and TRBJ1-3; 7 nucleotides line up with TRBD1. This CDR3 is built from 16 residues. After removal of 5 bases from V and 3 bases from J, the junction contained 10 bases not matched to a gene. Germline loops: CDR1 SGHAT, CDR2 FQNNGV. CDR3 residues: CASSPSRGGSGNTIYF. In DNA, the CDR3 is TGTGCCAGCAGCCCGAGCAGGGGGGGAAGTGGAAACACCATATATTTT.

The chain carries TRBV3-1 (or the pseudogene TRBV3-2) and TRBJ2-7; 9 bases align to TRBD1. CDR1 and CDR2 (germline): LGHDT, YNNKEL (reference sequence). With 1 base clipped from V and 4 bases from J, the junction kept 8 bases outside the gene matches. This CDR3 comprises 16 residues. CDR3 sequence: CASSQAGTGGKYEQYF. In DNA form, the CDR3 reads TGTGCCAGCAGCCAAGCCGGAACAGGGGGCAAATACGAGCAGTACTTC.

V gene TRBV7-6 combines with J gene TRBJ2-1; 14 positions match TRBD2. This CDR3 is built from 16 residues. CDR1 is SGHVS, CDR2 FNYEAQ, per germline. V lost 5 bases and J lost 7; bases outside the gene matches: 7. In DNA form, the CDR3 reads TGTGCCAGCAGCGGGACTAGCGGGAGTTCTGGGAATGAGCAGTTCTTC. This encodes CASSGTSGSSGNEQFF.

V usage is TRBV5-1 and J usage is TRBJ1-2, with 8 bases identical to TRBD1. CDR1 and CDR2 from the germline V gene are SGHRS and YFSETQ. The V and J ends lost 4 bases and 6 bases, in that order; junction bases with no gene match: 8. This CDR3 contains 14 residues. CDR3 sequence reads: CASSAQGAHDGYTF. In nucleotides, the CDR3 is TGCGCCAGCAGCGCTCAGGGGGCGCACGATGGCTACACCTTC.

A few counts support this clone. V usage is TRBV10-3 and J usage is TRBJ2-7; D gene unclear. Germline CDR1 ENHRY, CDR2 SYGVKD. The CDR3 length is 12 residues. The V end was cut by 4 bases, the J end by 6 bases, with 10 bases between. CDR3 nucleotide sequence: TGTGCCATCAGTGGGGAAATCGGCGAGCAGTACTTC. This translates into CAISGEIGEQYF.

The V call is TRBV28, the J call TRBJ1-1; TRBD1 aligns across 9 bases. The trim removed 8 bases at V and 1 base at J, leaving 2 bases unmatched. This CDR3 has 13 amino acids. CDR1 is MDHEN and CDR2 is SYDVKM in the germline V gene. In nucleotides, the CDR3 is TGTGCCAGCTGGACAGGGGCGAACACTGAAGCTTTCTTT. Translating it yields CASWTGANTEAFF.

V and J are TRBV14 and TRBJ2-7; TRBD2 aligns across 9 bases. The CDR3 totals 14 residues. Trimming took 5 bases from V and 3 from J; bases not matched to a gene: 5. Per the germline V gene, CDR1 is SGHDN and CDR2 is FVKESK. For the CDR3, the DNA is TGTGCCAGCAGCATTAGCGGGAGTCGCTACGAGCAGTACTTC. Protein sequence: CASSISGSRYEQYF.

The chain carries TRBV30 and TRBJ2-7, with D perhaps matching TRBD1 or TRBD2 (5 bases each). V shed 1 base and J shed 8 bases, with 15 bases lying between them. The germline gives CDR1 GTSNPN, CDR2 SVGIG (reference sequence). There are 13 residues in the CDR3. CDR3 amino acids: CAWSAVDRGQQYF. CDR3 DNA: TGTGCCTGGAGTGCGGTTGATAGGGGACAGCAGTACTTC.

The CDR3 DNA reads as TGTGCCAGCAGTTTAGCGGGGCAAGCCTACAATGAGCAGTTCTTC. Amino acids: CASSLAGQAYNEQFF. V and J are TRBV27 and TRBJ2-1, with a weak D call TRBD2 (6 bases). The CDR3 is made up of 15 amino acids. CDR1 is MNHEY and CDR2 is SMNVEV in the germline V gene (reference sequence). V lost 2 bases and J lost 2, with 10 bases in between.

This chain joins TRBV19 and TRBJ1-1; 12 nucleotides match TRBD1. Germline trimming cut 5 bases from V and 10 bases from J; bases unmatched to any gene: 5. The CDR3 is 13 residues long. Germline CDR1 LNHDA, CDR2 SQIVND (reference sequence). The CDR3 DNA is TGTGCCAGTAGTGGGACAGGGGGCGGGTCAGCTTTCTTT. Encoded protein: CASSGTGGGSAFF.

This clone was counted a single time. The chain links TRBV3-1 (or the pseudogene TRBV3-2) to TRBJ1-2; D gene uncertain. The germline gives CDR1 LGHDT, CDR2 YNNKEL (reference sequence). V was cut by 4 bases and J by 6 bases, with 18 bases left in between. CDR3 length: 15 amino acids. This CDR3 is CASSREIAILDGYTF. The CDR3 nucleotides are TGTGCCAGCAGCCGAGAGATTGCTATATTGGATGGCTACACCTTC.

This chain uses TRBV11-2 with TRBJ2-5; D gene uncertain. V lost 0 bases to trimming and J lost 5 bases, with 10 bases between them. The CDR3 spans 14 residues. Per the germline V gene, CDR1 is SGHAT and CDR2 is FQNNGV. CDR3 nucleotides: TGTGCCAGCAGCTTAGATCTGACTGCTGAGACCCAGTACTTC. Protein sequence: CASSLDLTAETQYF. Full variable domain (rest looked up from reference TRBV11-2 and TRBJ2-5): EAGVAQSPRYKIIEKRQSVAFWCNPISGHATLYWYQQILGQGPKLLIQFQNNGVVDDSQLPKDRFSAERLKGVDSTLKIQPAKLEDSAVYLCASSLDLTAETQYFGPGTRLLVL.

The chain joins TRBV4-2 to TRBJ2-1; TRBD1 matches at 11 bases. The CDR3 contains 16 residues. Trimming took 4 bases from V and 6 from J; bases not matched to a gene: 8. The germline gives CDR1 LGHNA, CDR2 YNFKEQ. CDR3 in DNA: TGTGCCAGCAGCCCTCCGGAGGGACAGGGGGTCAATGAGCAGTTCTTC. It specifies CASSPPEGQGVNEQFF.

The J gene is TRBJ1-2, the V gene TRBV27, with unresolved D. CDR1 is MNHEY and CDR2 is SMNVEV in the germline V gene (reference sequence). V was shortened by 2 bases and J by 2 bases, with 9 bases between the two germline ends. The CDR3 loop spans 14 amino acids. CDR3 in amino acids: CASSLGSQNYGYTF. CDR3 nucleotide sequence: TGTGCCAGCAGTTTAGGGTCCCAGAACTATGGCTACACCTTC.

V gene TRBV5-1 combines with J gene TRBJ1-1, with 10 bases identical to TRBD1. Germline CDR1 reads SGHRS; CDR2 reads YFSETQ. V lost 4 bases and J lost 2; bases outside the gene matches: 8. The CDR3 extends over 16 amino acids. The CDR3 sequence is CASSMGDRGSNTEAFF. The CDR3 bases are TGCGCCAGCAGCATGGGGGACAGGGGTAGTAACACTGAAGCTTTCTTT.

The V gene is TRBV30, the J gene TRBJ1-5, with D tentatively TRBD1 (5 bases). V lost 2 bases, J lost 3 bases, and 8 bases lay in between. This CDR3 has 13 amino acids. Germline V CDR1 and CDR2: GTSNPN, SVGIG (reference sequence). This CDR3 reads CAWSSGHNQPQHF. In nucleotides, the CDR3 is TGTGCCTGGAGTAGCGGACACAATCAGCCCCAGCATTTT. The complete variable domain, with remaining parts taken from reference TRBV30 and TRBJ1-5, reads SQTIHQWPATLVQPVGSPLSLECTVEGTSNPNLYWYRQAAGRGLQLLFYSVGIGQISSEVPQNLSASRPQDRQFILSSKKLLLSDSGFYLCAWSSGHNQPQHFGDGTRLSIL.

This clone appeared a few times. The chain joins TRBV5-1 to TRBJ1-1; no definite D call. CDR3 length: 14 amino acids. Deletions cut 1 base from V and 1 base from J, with 8 bases between. Germline CDR1 SGHRS, CDR2 YFSETQ. The CDR3 is CASSLMAANTEAFF. The DNA for the CDR3 is TGCGCCAGCAGCTTGATGGCAGCGAACACTGAAGCTTTCTTT.

The V and J genes are TRBV5-1 and TRBJ2-3, with 7 nucleotides matching TRBD1. The V gene end was trimmed by 5 bases and the J gene end by 1 base; junction bases not matched to a gene: 7. The CDR3 spans 15 residues. CDR1 is SGHRS, CDR2 YFSETQ, per germline. The CDR3 reads CASSSGQAGTDTQYF. The CDR3 DNA is TGCGCCAGCAGTTCTGGACAGGCCGGCACAGATACGCAGTATTTT.

The chain is built from TRBV4-2 and TRBJ2-2, with unresolved D. The CDR3 totals 12 residues. Germline CDR1 LGHNA, CDR2 YNFKEQ. With 4 bases removed from V and 7 bases from J, the gap between germline ends came to 7 bases. The CDR3 spells CASSRLGGELFF. CDR3 nucleotides: TGTGCCAGCAGCCGCCTGGGCGGGGAGCTGTTTTTT.

V and J are TRBV7-2 and TRBJ2-1; TRBD2 is a possible D gene (6 bases). CDR3 length equals 15 residues. The germline gives CDR1 SGHTA, CDR2 FQGNSA. V lost 7 bases to trimming and J lost 10 bases, with 23 bases between them. CDR3 sequence reads: CASTGVVGWVREQFF. DNA for the CDR3: TGTGCCAGCACGGGGGTTGTGGGATGGGTCAGGGAGCAGTTCTTC. Variable domain in full (rest from reference TRBV7-2 and TRBJ2-1): GAGVSQSPSNKVTEKGKDVELRCDPISGHTALYWYRQSLGQGLEFLIYFQGNSAPDKSGLPSDRFSAERTGGSVSTLTIQRTQQEDSAVYLCASTGVVGWVREQFFGPGTRLTVL.